This TCR beta chain appears in the sequencing data of a study of control samples from healthy donors and cancer patients. Profiling relied on immunoSEQ multiplex PCR, and the TCRdb table lists in-frame clones only, not all of them. The sample contains roughly 92,000 clones, roughly 89% of which appear only once. Trimming shortened V by 6 bases and J by 4 bases, and 16 bases separated the two germline ends. CDR1 is KGHSH and CDR2 is LQKENI in the germline V gene. The CDR3 covers 15 residues. V usage is TRBV18 and J usage is TRBJ2-1; a possible D gene is TRBD1 (6 bases). This receptor was taken from a woman aged 55 to 70 in good health. Specimen: blood. This chain's CDR3 is CASSPLGRGYNEQFF. The CDR3 DNA reads as TGTGCCAGCTCCCCGTTGGGCAGGGGTTACAATGAGCAGTTCTTC.